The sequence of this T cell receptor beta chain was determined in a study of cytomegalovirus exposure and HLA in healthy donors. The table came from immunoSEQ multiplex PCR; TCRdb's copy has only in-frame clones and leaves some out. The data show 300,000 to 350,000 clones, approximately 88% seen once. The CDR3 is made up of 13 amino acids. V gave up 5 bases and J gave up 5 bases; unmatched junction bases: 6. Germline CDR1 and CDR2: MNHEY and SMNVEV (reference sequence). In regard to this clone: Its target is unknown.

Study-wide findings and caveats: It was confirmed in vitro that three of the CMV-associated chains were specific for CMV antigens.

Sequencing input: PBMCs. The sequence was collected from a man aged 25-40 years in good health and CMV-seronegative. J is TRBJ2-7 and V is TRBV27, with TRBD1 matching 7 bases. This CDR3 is CASSHTGVHEQYF. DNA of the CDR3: TGTGCCAGCAGTCACACAGGGGTCCACGAGCAGTACTTC.